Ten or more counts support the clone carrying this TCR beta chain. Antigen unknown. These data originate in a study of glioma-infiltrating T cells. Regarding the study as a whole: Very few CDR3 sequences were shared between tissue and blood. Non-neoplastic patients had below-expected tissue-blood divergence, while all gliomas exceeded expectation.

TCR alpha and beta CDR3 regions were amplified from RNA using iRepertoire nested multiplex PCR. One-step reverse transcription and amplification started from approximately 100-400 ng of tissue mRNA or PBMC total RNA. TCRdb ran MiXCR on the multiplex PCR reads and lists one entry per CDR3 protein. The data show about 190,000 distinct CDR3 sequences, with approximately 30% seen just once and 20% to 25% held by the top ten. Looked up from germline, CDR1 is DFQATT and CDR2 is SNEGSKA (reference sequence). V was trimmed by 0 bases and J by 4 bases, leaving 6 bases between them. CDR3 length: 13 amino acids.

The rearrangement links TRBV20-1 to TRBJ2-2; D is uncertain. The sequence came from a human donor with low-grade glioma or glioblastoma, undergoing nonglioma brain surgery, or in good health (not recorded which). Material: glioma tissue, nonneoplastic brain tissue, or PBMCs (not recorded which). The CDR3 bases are TGCAGTGCTAGAGAACTTACCACCGGGGAGCTGTTTTTT. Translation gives CSARELTTGELFF.